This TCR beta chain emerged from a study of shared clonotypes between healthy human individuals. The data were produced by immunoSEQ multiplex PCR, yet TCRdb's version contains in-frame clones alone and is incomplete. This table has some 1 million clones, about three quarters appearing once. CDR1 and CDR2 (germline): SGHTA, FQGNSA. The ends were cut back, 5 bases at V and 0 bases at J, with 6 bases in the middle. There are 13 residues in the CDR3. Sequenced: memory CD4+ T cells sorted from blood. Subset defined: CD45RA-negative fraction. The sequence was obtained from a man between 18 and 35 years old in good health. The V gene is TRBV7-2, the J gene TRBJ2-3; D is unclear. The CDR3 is CASSPQSTDTQYF. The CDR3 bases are TGTGCCAGCAGCCCTCAAAGCACAGATACGCAGTATTTT.